This entry features one T cell receptor (beta chain) sequence. This entry is derived from a study of cytomegalovirus exposure and HLA in healthy donors. The V end was cut by 4 bases, the J end by 5 bases, with 21 bases between. The CDR3 extends over 16 amino acids. Germline CDR1 and CDR2: SGHDN and FVKESK. PCR was performed using 60 Vbeta and 13 Jbeta primers. Here immunoSEQ multiplex PCR was the method, and the copy in TCRdb shows in-frame clones only, minus some. The table includes some 130,000 clones, nearly 80% detected once. The clonotype was recovered from a woman in her twenties or thirties in good health and CMV-seropositive. The V gene is TRBV14, the J gene TRBJ2-7; D is possibly TRBD1 (6 bases). Sample: PBMCs. The CDR3 DNA sequence: TGTGCCAGCAGCCCCTTCCCCCCAGGGGCCCAAGACGAGCAGTACTTC. Translation gives CASSPFPPGAQDEQYF.